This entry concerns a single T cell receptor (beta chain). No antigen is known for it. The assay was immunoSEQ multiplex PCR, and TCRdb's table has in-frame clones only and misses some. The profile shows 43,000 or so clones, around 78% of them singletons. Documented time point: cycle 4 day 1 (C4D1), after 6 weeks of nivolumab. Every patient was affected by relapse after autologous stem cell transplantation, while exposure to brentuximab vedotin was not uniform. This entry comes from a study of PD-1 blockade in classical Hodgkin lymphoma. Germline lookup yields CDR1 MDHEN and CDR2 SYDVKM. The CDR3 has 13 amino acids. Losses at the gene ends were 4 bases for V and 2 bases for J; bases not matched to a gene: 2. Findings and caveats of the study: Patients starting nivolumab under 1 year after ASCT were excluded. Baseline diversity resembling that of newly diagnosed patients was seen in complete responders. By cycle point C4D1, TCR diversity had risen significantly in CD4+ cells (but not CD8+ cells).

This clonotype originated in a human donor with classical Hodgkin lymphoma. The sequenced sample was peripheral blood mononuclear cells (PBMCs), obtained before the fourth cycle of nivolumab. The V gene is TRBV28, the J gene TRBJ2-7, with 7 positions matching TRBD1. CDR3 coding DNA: TGTGCCAGCAGTTGGACAGGAACCTACGAGCAGTACTTC. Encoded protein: CASSWTGTYEQYF.